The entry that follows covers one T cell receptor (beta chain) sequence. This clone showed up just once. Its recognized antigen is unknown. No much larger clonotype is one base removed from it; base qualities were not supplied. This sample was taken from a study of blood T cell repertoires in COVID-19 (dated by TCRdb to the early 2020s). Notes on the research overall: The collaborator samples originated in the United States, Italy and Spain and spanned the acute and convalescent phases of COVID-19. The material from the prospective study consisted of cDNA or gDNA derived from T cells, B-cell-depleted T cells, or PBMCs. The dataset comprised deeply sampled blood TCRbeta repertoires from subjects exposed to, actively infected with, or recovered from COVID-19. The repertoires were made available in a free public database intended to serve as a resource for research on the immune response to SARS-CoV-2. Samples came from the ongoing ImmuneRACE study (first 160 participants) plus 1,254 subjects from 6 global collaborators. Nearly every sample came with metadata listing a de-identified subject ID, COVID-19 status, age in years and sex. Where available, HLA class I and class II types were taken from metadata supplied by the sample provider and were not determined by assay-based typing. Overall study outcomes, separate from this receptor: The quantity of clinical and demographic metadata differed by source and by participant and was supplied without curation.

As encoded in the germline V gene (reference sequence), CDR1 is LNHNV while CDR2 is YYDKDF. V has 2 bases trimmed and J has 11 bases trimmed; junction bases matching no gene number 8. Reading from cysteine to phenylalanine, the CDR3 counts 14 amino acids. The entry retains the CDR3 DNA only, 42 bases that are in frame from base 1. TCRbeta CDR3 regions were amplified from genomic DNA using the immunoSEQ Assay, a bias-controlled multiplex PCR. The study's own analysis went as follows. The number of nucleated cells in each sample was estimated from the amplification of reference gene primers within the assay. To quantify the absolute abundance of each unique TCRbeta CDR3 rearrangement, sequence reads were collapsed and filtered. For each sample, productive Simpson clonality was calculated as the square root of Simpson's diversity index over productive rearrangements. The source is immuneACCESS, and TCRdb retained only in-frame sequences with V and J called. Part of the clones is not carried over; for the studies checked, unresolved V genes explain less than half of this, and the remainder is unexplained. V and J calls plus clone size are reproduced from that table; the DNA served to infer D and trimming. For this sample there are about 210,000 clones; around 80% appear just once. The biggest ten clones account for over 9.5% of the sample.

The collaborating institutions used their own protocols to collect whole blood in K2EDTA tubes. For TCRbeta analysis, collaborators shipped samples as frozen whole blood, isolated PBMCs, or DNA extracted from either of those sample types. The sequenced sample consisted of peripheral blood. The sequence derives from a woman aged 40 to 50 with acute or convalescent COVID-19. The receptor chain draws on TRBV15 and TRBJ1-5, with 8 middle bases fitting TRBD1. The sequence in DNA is TGTGCCACCAGCAGAAAGACAGGGGCTGACACCCAGCATTTT. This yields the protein CATSRKTGADTQHF.